The 18 T cell receptor beta chains presented below share a single source sample, sequenced in a study of a mutant IDH1 vaccine in newly diagnosed glioma. The protocol was immunoSEQ multiplex PCR, while the TCRdb copy is restricted to in-frame clones and leaves out a portion. The table lists approximately 88,000 clones, just under 80% of them singletons. Time point described: baseline, week 1 (first vaccination visit). Treatment specified: pre-vaccination baseline after standard-of-care therapy. Sequenced material: PBMCs, taken from a glioma patient treated with radiotherapy, temozolomide or both. These TCRs come from a man aged 40-50 years with glioma.

This chain uses TRBV28 with TRBJ1-1; D gene ambiguous. CDR3 length: 12 amino acids. V was shortened by 6 bases and J by 5 bases, with 10 bases between the two germline ends. The V gene's germline CDR1 is MDHEN and CDR2 SYDVKM. The CDR3 here is CASSGPRTEAFF. As DNA, the CDR3 is TGTGCCAGCAGCGGGCCAAGGACTGAAGCTTTCTTT.

The J gene is TRBJ2-1, the V gene TRBV6-5, with TRBD2 matching 8 bases. The germline CDR1 and CDR2 sequences are MNHEY and SVGAGI. Trimming cost V 5 bases and J 4 bases; bases outside gene matches: 7. There are 15 residues in the CDR3. CDR3 DNA: TGTGCCAGCAGTCCCGGGGGGGGATTGTACAATGAGCAGTTCTTC. It specifies CASSPGGGLYNEQFF.

V gene TRBV5-5 combines with J gene TRBJ1-3; 9 positions agree with TRBD1. CDR3 length: 17 amino acids. CDR1 is SGHKS, CDR2 YYEKEE, per germline (reference sequence). The V and J ends lost 0 bases and 1 base, in that order; junction bases with no gene match: 5. The CDR3 sequence is CASSLGATGGSGNTIYF. DNA of the CDR3: TGTGCCAGCAGCTTGGGGGCGACAGGGGGTTCTGGAAACACCATATATTTT.

This clone was detected many times. Other DNA sequences of this sample code for an identical CDR3. The chain joins TRBV14 to TRBJ2-1; D perhaps matches TRBD1 (5 bases). CDR1 and CDR2 (germline): SGHDN, FVKESK. The CDR3 spans 14 residues. V gave up 1 base and J gave up 4 bases, with 8 bases separating them. The CDR3 region is CASSQGGSYNEQFF. For the CDR3, the DNA is TGTGCCAGCAGCCAAGGGGGCTCTTACAATGAGCAGTTCTTC.

A word on this clone: Mismatch with germline at one junction end may stem from a read error. This rearrangement joins TRBV7-7 to TRBJ2-1, with 11 bases that match TRBD2. This CDR3 has 14 residues. Looked up from germline, CDR1 is SSHAT and CDR2 is FNYEAQ (reference sequence). CDR3 sequence (DNA): TGTGCTAGCAGCCTTAGCGGGGGGGTCGGTGAGCAGTTCTTC. It is translated as CASSLSGGVGEQFF.

The chain links TRBV7-8 to TRBJ2-7; 7 positions agree with TRBD1. The ends lost 0 bases at V and 2 bases at J; junction bases unmatched: 13. The CDR3 length is 18 residues. Germline CDR1 and CDR2: SGHVS and FQNEAQ. The CDR3 spells CASSLALSVGQITYEQYF. The DNA of the CDR3 is TGTGCCAGCAGCTTAGCGCTAAGTGTGGGACAGATAACCTACGAGCAGTACTTC.

This clone was seen a single time. The J gene is TRBJ2-5, the V gene TRBV9; TRBD1 matches 7 bases. Germline trimming cut 0 bases from V and 3 bases from J; bases unmatched to any gene: 5. The CDR3 runs 15 residues. The germline CDR1 and CDR2 sequences are SGDLS and YYNGEE. CDR3 coding DNA: TGTGCCAGCAGCGTAGAGGCAGGGGGAAAAGAGACCCAGTACTTC. Residues: CASSVEAGGKETQYF.

The rearrangement uses TRBV18 and TRBJ1-1; 12 positions agree with TRBD1. The CDR3 spans 15 residues. Germline-derived CDR1 and CDR2 are KGHSH and LQKENI. V shed 6 bases and J 2 bases; nucleotides not matched to a gene: 4. The CDR3 region is CASSAGTGGNTEAFF. CDR3 DNA: TGTGCCAGCTCCGCTGGGACAGGGGGCAACACTGAAGCTTTCTTT.

This clone was observed a few times. Other DNA sequences in this sample translate to the same CDR3. The chain links TRBV7-8 to TRBJ1-1; D is ambiguous. CDR1 and CDR2 from the germline V gene are SGHVS and FQNEAQ. The CDR3 contains 11 residues. The V gene lost 5 bases and the J gene lost 5 bases, with 6 bases spanning the gap. This chain's CDR3 is CASSLGTEAFF. The DNA for the CDR3 is TGTGCCAGCAGCCTGGGTACTGAAGCTTTCTTT.

V gene TRBV6-6 combines with J gene TRBJ1-2; 9 bases align to TRBD1. After removal of 6 bases from V and 1 base from J, the junction contained 9 bases not matched to a gene. The CDR3 runs to 16 residues. The germline V gene has CDR1 MNHNY and CDR2 SVGAGI (reference sequence). CDR3 amino acids: CASSLGQGLINYGYTF. The CDR3, as DNA: TGTGCCAGCAGCCTGGGACAGGGACTGATTAACTATGGCTACACCTTC.

The chain combines TRBV15 with TRBJ2-7, with D unresolved. Germline V CDR1 and CDR2: LNHNV, YYDKDF (reference sequence). CDR3 length equals 15 residues. Between the trimmed V and J ends, which lost 1 base and 2 bases, there was a span of 12 bases. CDR3: CATSRGSGNTYEQYF. The CDR3 DNA follows: TGTGCCACCAGCAGAGGGTCCGGAAACACCTACGAGCAGTACTTC.

The table lists this clone with a count of one. This chain links TRBV7-2 with TRBJ2-3; 7 nucleotides agree with TRBD2. J gave up 4 bases and V 5 bases, and 9 bases lay outside the gene matches. Germline CDR1 reads SGHTA; CDR2 reads FQGNSA. The CDR3 contains 15 residues. CDR3 region: CASSLVGGSSDTQYF. In DNA form, the CDR3 reads TGTGCCAGCAGCCTAGTCGGGGGGAGTTCAGATACGCAGTATTTT.

V and J are TRBV5-8 and TRBJ1-1; 9 bases are a match to TRBD1. The V gene's germline CDR1 is SGHTS and CDR2 YDEGEE. Germline trimming cut 4 bases from V and 1 base from J; bases unmatched to any gene: 5. This CDR3 has 15 amino acids. Written as DNA, the CDR3 is TGTGCCAGCAGCCGACAGGGGGTAAGGAACACTGAAGCTTTCTTT. This translates into CASSRQGVRNTEAFF. Supplemented by reference TRBV5-8 and TRBJ1-1, the full variable domain reads EAGVTQSPTHLIKTRGQQATLRCSPISGHTSVYWYQQALGLGLQFLLWYDEGEERNRGNFPPRFSGRQFPNYSSELNVNALELEDSALYLCASSRQGVRNTEAFFGQGTRLTVV.

This clone was seen a handful of times. J is TRBJ1-1 and V is TRBV7-2; D is undetermined. Germline V gene data show CDR1 as SGHTA and CDR2 as FQGNSA. Trimming took off 0 bases at V and 2 bases at J, with 4 bases between the two ends. The CDR3 length is 13 residues. CDR3 region: CASSLAPNTEAFF. CDR3 DNA: TGTGCCAGCAGCTTAGCCCCTAACACTGAAGCTTTCTTT.

This rearrangement joins TRBV9 to TRBJ1-1; no reliable D call. Trimming removed 3 bases from V and 0 bases from J, with 12 bases in between. Germline-derived CDR1 and CDR2 are SGDLS and YYNGEE. This CDR3 has 15 amino acids. CDR3 in DNA: TGTGCCAGCAGCGCCGCCGGGGTAATGAACACTGAAGCTTTCTTT. The encoded protein is CASSAAGVMNTEAFF.

This chain joins TRBV5-1 and TRBJ2-2, with D possibly being TRBD1 (5 bases). V lost 5 bases and J lost 0, with 11 bases in between. CDR3 length: 15 amino acids. Germline V gives CDR1 SGHRS, CDR2 YFSETQ. CDR3 DNA: TGCGCCAGCAGGACAGACCCAGCGAACACCGGGGAGCTGTTTTTT. It encodes CASRTDPANTGELFF.

The genes are TRBV4-1 and TRBJ2-7, with TRBD1 as a possible D gene (6 bases). V was shortened by 0 bases and J by 6 bases, with 12 bases between the two germline ends. From germline, CDR1 is MGHRA and CDR2 YSYEKL. The CDR3 length is 14 residues. This CDR3 reads CASSQESTGLEQYF. The CDR3 region has the DNA TGCGCCAGCAGCCAAGAATCGACAGGTCTCGAGCAGTACTTC.

The V call is TRBV28, the J call TRBJ2-3; 14 nucleotides align to TRBD2. From germline, CDR1 is MDHEN and CDR2 SYDVKM. This CDR3 region has 16 residues. The V and J ends lost 6 bases and 5 bases, in that order; junction bases with no gene match: 7. The CDR3 sequence is CASSSGTSGSLDTQYF. The CDR3 region has the DNA TGTGCCAGCAGCTCCGGGACTAGCGGGAGTCTAGATACGCAGTATTTT.